These 18 T cell receptor beta chains originate from one sample sequenced in a study of blood T cell repertoires in COVID-19. Clones were read by immunoSEQ multiplex PCR, and TCRdb kept only the in-frame ones, dropping some. This sample yields around 360,000 clones, of which about 89% are seen a single time; approximately 1.9% belongs to the top ten. Sequencing was carried out using PBMCs or T cells enriched from blood (not recorded which). The receptors were gathered from a man aged 40-49 years in a cohort exposed to, infected with or recovered from COVID-19 (not recorded which).

The CDR3 spells CASGPPMTGPNTEAFF. CDR3 coding DNA: TGTGCTAGTGGTCCCCCCATGACAGGGCCGAACACTGAAGCTTTCTTT. The rearrangement joins TRBV12-5 to TRBJ1-1; 7 nucleotides align to TRBD1. The junction had 10 bases not matched to a gene; V was cut back by 5 bases and J by 1 base. The CDR3 extends over 16 amino acids. Germline V lookup: CDR1 LGHNT, CDR2 FRNRAP.

The J gene is TRBJ1-1, the V gene TRBV5-1; 7 bases match TRBD1. The CDR3 loop spans 14 amino acids. Per germline, CDR1 SGHRS and CDR2 YFSETQ. J lost 4 bases, V lost 0 bases, and 3 bases had no gene match. CDR3 sequence: CASSLEQGTTEAFF. CDR3 DNA: TGCGCCAGCAGCTTGGAACAGGGGACCACTGAAGCTTTCTTT.

The J gene is TRBJ2-3, the V gene TRBV18, with D possibly TRBD2 on 6 matching bases. Germline V gene lookup returns CDR1 KGHSH and CDR2 LQKENI. V lost 3 bases and J lost 1, with 11 bases in between. This CDR3 is built from 15 residues. The CDR3 sequence is CASSPAGYGTDTQYF. In DNA, the CDR3 is TGTGCCAGCTCACCGGCGGGATACGGCACAGATACGCAGTATTTT.

This CDR3 is CASSQGGTNTDTQYF. In DNA, the CDR3 is TGCGCCAGCAGCCAAGGTGGGACTAACACAGATACGCAGTATTTT. The genes are TRBV4-1 and TRBJ2-3; TRBD2 aligns across 7 bases. CDR3 size: 15 residues. V shed 1 base, J shed 2 bases, and the junction held 3 bases outside the gene matches. Germline V gene data show CDR1 as MGHRA and CDR2 as YSYEKL.

With respect to this clone: This same CDR3 is encoded by further DNA sequences in the sample. V is TRBV5-1 and J is TRBJ2-7; TRBD2 agrees at 10 bases. Per germline, CDR1 SGHRS and CDR2 YFSETQ. V dropped 5 bases and J dropped 5; count of bases not matched to a gene: 4. CDR3 length: 13 amino acids. The CDR3 spells CASSSGLADEQYF. In nucleotides, the CDR3 is TGCGCCAGCAGTTCTGGACTAGCGGACGAGCAGTACTTC.

The CDR3 here is CASSPTGRNTEAFF. The DNA of the CDR3 is TGTGCCAGCAGCCCCACAGGTCGGAACACTGAAGCTTTCTTT. V is TRBV7-8 and J is TRBJ1-1; TRBD1 might be the D (5 bases). V gave up 5 bases and J gave up 1 base, with 11 bases separating them. In germline, CDR1 is SGHVS, CDR2 FQNEAQ. The CDR3 length is 14 residues.

The chain couples TRBV5-1 to TRBJ2-1, with 10 bases fitting TRBD2. Germline V gives CDR1 SGHRS, CDR2 YFSETQ. The CDR3 sequence is 13 residues long. The V segment lost 6 bases and the J segment 6 bases; nucleotides outside the gene matches: 3. CDR3 nucleotide sequence: TGCGCCAGCAAAGGACTAGCGGCCAATGAGCAGTTCTTC. Translated, it gives CASKGLAANEQFF.

This rearrangement joins TRBV19 to TRBJ2-2; 7 positions agree with TRBD1. The germline V gene encodes CDR1 LNHDA and CDR2 SQIVND (reference sequence). This CDR3 has 16 amino acids. The trim removed 3 bases at V and 4 bases at J, leaving 8 bases unmatched. This CDR3 is CASSIPAGGGTGELFF. The CDR3 DNA sequence: TGTGCCAGTAGTATCCCGGCAGGGGGTGGCACCGGGGAGCTGTTTTTT.

A single count supports this clone. This chain links TRBV5-1 with TRBJ2-3; no firm D call. The germline V gene has CDR1 SGHRS and CDR2 YFSETQ. Between the trimmed V and J ends, which lost 3 bases and 3 bases, there was a span of 14 bases. This CDR3 region has 15 residues. Here the CDR3 DNA reads TGCGCCAGCAGCTATGTCCCACGGGTGACAGATACGCAGTATTTT. Encoded protein: CASSYVPRVTDTQYF. Complete variable domain (other parts from reference TRBV5-1 and TRBJ2-3): KAGVTQTPRYLIKTRGQQVTLSCSPISGHRSVSWYQQTPGQGLQFLFEYFSETQRNKGNFPGRFSGRQFSNSRSEMNVSTLELGDSALYLCASSYVPRVTDTQYFGPGTRLTVL.

Turning to this clone: This CDR3 is also generated by other DNA sequences in the sample. The genes are TRBV7-2 and TRBJ1-5, with D hard to call. CDR3 length equals 16 residues. Germline CDR1 reads SGHTA; CDR2 reads FQGNSA. The V end lost 1 base, the J end lost 1 base, and 11 bases lay between the germline ends. This CDR3 reads CASSLVAGRSNQPQHF. The CDR3, as DNA: TGTGCCAGCAGCTTAGTCGCAGGTCGGAGCAATCAGCCCCAGCATTTT.

A few counts support this clone. The chain recombines TRBV19 with TRBJ1-6, with TRBD1 matching 10 bases. The junction had 5 bases not matched to a gene; V was cut back by 8 bases and J by 7 bases. This CDR3 contains 14 residues. Germline CDR1 reads LNHDA; CDR2 reads SQIVND (reference sequence). CDR3 amino acids: CASQTGGRNSPLHF. In DNA form, the CDR3 reads TGTGCCAGTCAGACAGGGGGCAGGAATTCACCCCTCCACTTT.

The rearrangement links TRBV18 to TRBJ1-4; D gene ambiguous. Germline lookup yields CDR1 KGHSH and CDR2 LQKENI. Trimming took off 4 bases at V and 8 bases at J, with 20 bases between the two ends. The CDR3 has 16 amino acids. The CDR3 nucleotides are TGTGCCAGCTCACTGGAGGGCCATAGGCTAAACGAAAAACTGTTTTTT. Encoded protein: CASSLEGHRLNEKLFF.

The chain uses TRBV5-1 and TRBJ2-1; TRBD2 matches at 7 bases. The germline V gene has CDR1 SGHRS and CDR2 YFSETQ. CDR3 length: 15 amino acids. With V trimmed by 1 base and J by 3 bases, 4 bases remained unmatched. In DNA, the CDR3 is TGCGCCAGCAGCTTGCCTAGCGGAATCTACAATGAGCAGTTCTTC. Encoded protein: CASSLPSGIYNEQFF.

The V call is TRBV2, the J call TRBJ2-2, with 9 bases identical to TRBD1. Germline CDR1 and CDR2: SNHLY and FYNNEI. This CDR3 has 15 amino acids. Trimming took 2 bases from V and 5 from J; bases not matched to a gene: 3. The CDR3 DNA reads TGTGCCAGCAGTGAAAGGGACAGGGTGACCGGGGAGCTGTTTTTT. This encodes CASSERDRVTGELFF.

This clone came up a few times. The V gene is TRBV5-1, the J gene TRBJ2-7; 9 bases map to TRBD1. The V segment lost 1 base and the J segment 2 bases; nucleotides outside the gene matches: 7. Germline V lookup: CDR1 SGHRS, CDR2 YFSETQ. The CDR3 covers 16 residues. The CDR3 spells CASSLTGGQGTYEQYF. In nucleotides, the CDR3 is TGCGCCAGCAGCTTGACGGGGGGACAGGGCACCTACGAGCAGTACTTC. Full variable domain (missing parts from reference TRBV5-1 and TRBJ2-7): KAGVTQTPRYLIKTRGQQVTLSCSPISGHRSVSWYQQTPGQGLQFLFEYFSETQRNKGNFPGRFSGRQFSNSRSEMNVSTLELGDSALYLCASSLTGGQGTYEQYFGPGTRLTVT.

The rearrangement links TRBV2 to TRBJ1-2, with D tentatively TRBD1 (5 bases). Germline CDR1 and CDR2: SNHLY and FYNNEI. The CDR3 spans 13 residues. V was clipped by 11 bases and J by 4 bases, with 17 bases between them. The CDR3 region is CAGKTDSSYGYTF. As DNA, the CDR3 is TGTGCCGGAAAGACAGACTCAAGCTATGGCTACACCTTC.

J is TRBJ1-5 and V is TRBV19, with D unclear. The V end lost 1 base, the J end lost 1 base, and 5 bases lay between the germline ends. CDR3 length: 14 amino acids. Germline CDR1 reads LNHDA; CDR2 reads SQIVND (reference sequence). CDR3 region: CASSIGRSNQPQHF. CDR3 DNA sequence: TGTGCCAGTAGTATAGGTCGGAGCAATCAGCCCCAGCATTTT.

This rearrangement joins TRBV7-8 to TRBJ2-5, with 8 bases matching TRBD1. Germline loops: CDR1 SGHVS, CDR2 FQNEAQ. This CDR3 is 15 amino acids long. J lost 3 bases, V lost 1 base, and 4 bases had no gene match. This CDR3 reads CASSLGLTGEETQYF. In nucleotides, the CDR3 is TGTGCCAGCAGCTTAGGACTGACAGGGGAAGAGACCCAGTACTTC.